At least ten counts were recorded for the clone carrying this T cell receptor (beta chain). Its matching antigen is unknown. The V end lost 1 base, the J end lost 9 bases, and 6 bases lay between the germline ends. This CDR3 region has 10 residues. CDR1 and CDR2 (germline): GTSNPN, SVGIG (reference sequence). TCRdb re-analysed the 5' RACE reads in MiXCR, keeping a single row per CDR3 protein. The sample has just under 550,000 distinct CDR3 sequences; 9.5% to 15% are singletons. This record belongs to a study of CD8 T cells in ankylosing spondylitis. Findings and caveats of the study: Before this, some motif variants had been reported in reactive arthritis synovial fluid and blood. Characteristic, it appeared, of ankylosing spondylitis blood was a TCR beta motif of several highly homologous variants.

The clonotype comes from a male donor with ankylosing spondylitis. The sample comprised blood, either unsorted or a sorted T cell fraction (not recorded which). This chain connects TRBV30 to TRBJ1-1; D unclear. The CDR3 spells CAWSELKAFF. The CDR3 region has the DNA TGTGCCTGGAGTGAATTGAAAGCTTTCTTT.